This entry lists 21 T cell receptor beta chains sequenced from one sample in a study of follicular helper T cells after annual influenza vaccination. Stated time point: 2014-2015 season, 7 days after vaccination. Assay: immunoSEQ multiplex PCR; the TCRdb copy retains only in-frame clones and omits some. The sample shows 9,500 or so clones, around 83% of them seen only once. The sequencing used CXCR5- memory CD4+ T cells sorted from blood, collected 7 days after influenza vaccination. The receptors here all came from an adult who received the influenza vaccine.

This chain uses TRBV19 with TRBJ2-2, with D perhaps being TRBD1 or TRBD2 (5 bases each). Trimming took 3 bases from V and 3 from J, leaving 14 bases between them. The germline V gene encodes CDR1 LNHDA and CDR2 SQIVND (reference sequence). The CDR3 extends over 16 amino acids. The CDR3 spells CASSISGTGHTGELFF. The CDR3 DNA follows: TGTGCCAGTAGTATCTCCGGGACGGGACACACCGGGGAGCTGTTTTTT. The variable domain in full, completed from reference TRBV19 and TRBJ2-2, reads DGGITQSPKYLFRKEGQNVTLSCEQNLNHDAMYWYRQDPGQGLRLIYYSQIVNDFQKGDIAEGYSVSREKKESFPLTVTSAQKNPTAFYLCASSISGTGHTGELFFGEGSRLTVL.

In this sample, this clone turned up once. The rearrangement joins TRBV7-3 to TRBJ1-2; D uncertain. The germline gives CDR1 SGHTA, CDR2 FQGTGA. This CDR3 has 13 residues. V was cut by 4 bases and J by 8 bases, with 14 bases left in between. Here the CDR3 reads CASSSATRDGYTF. CDR3 DNA sequence: TGTGCCAGCAGCTCCGCCACCCGTGACGGCTACACCTTC.

The CDR3 nucleotides read TGTGCCAGCAGCTTAGTGCTACCCACCCCGGGTAGGGAAAAACTGTTTTTT. Translating it yields CASSLVLPTPGREKLFF. The genes are TRBV7-9 and TRBJ1-4; no definite D call. Germline CDR1 and CDR2: SEHNR and FQNEAQ (reference sequence). The V gene lost 1 base and the J gene lost 8 bases, with 20 bases spanning the gap. The CDR3 is made up of 17 amino acids.

V is TRBV30 and J is TRBJ1-1; D ambiguous. V shed 2 bases and J shed 1 base, with 8 bases lying between them. The CDR3 length is 13 residues. The germline CDR1 and CDR2 sequences are GTSNPN and SVGIG (reference sequence). The DNA of the CDR3 is TGTGCCTGGAGTATCATTGGGAACACTGAAGCTTTCTTT. Its protein is CAWSIIGNTEAFF.

The CDR3 loop reads CSVAGQGGETQYF. CDR3 coding DNA: TGCAGCGTTGCGGGGCAGGGCGGAGAGACCCAGTACTTC. The gene calls are TRBV29-1 and TRBJ2-5, with D possibly being TRBD1 or TRBD2 (5 bases each). The CDR3 contains 13 residues. The V end lost 4 bases, the J end lost 4 bases, and 13 bases lay between the germline ends. Germline CDR1 and CDR2: SQVTM and ANQGSEA.

The chain joins TRBV6-6 to TRBJ2-1, with 11 bases identical to TRBD2. Trimming removed 5 bases from V and 6 bases from J; junction bases left unmatched: 9. This CDR3 is built from 16 residues. Per the germline V gene, CDR1 is MNHNY and CDR2 is SVGAGI (reference sequence). The CDR3 loop is CASSPLAGGPGNEQFF. DNA for the CDR3: TGTGCCAGCAGTCCCTTAGCGGGGGGGCCCGGCAATGAGCAGTTCTTC.

This chain uses TRBV28 with TRBJ1-4; 7 bases are a match to TRBD1. Losses at the gene ends were 6 bases for V and 5 bases for J; bases not matched to a gene: 12. Per the germline V gene, CDR1 is MDHEN and CDR2 is SYDVKM. This CDR3 spans 16 amino acids. CDR3 residues: CASRPLYRGINEKLFF. CDR3 DNA sequence: TGTGCCAGCAGGCCCCTTTACAGGGGCATAAATGAAAAACTGTTTTTT.

This chain uses TRBV6-6 with TRBJ2-3, with TRBD2 matching over 10 bases. This CDR3 has 15 residues. The germline CDR1 and CDR2 sequences are MNHNY and SVGAGI (reference sequence). V was clipped by 5 bases and J by 3 bases; unmatched bases: 5. This CDR3 is CASSLLAGDTDTQYF. DNA of the CDR3: TGTGCCAGCAGTCTCCTAGCGGGGGATACAGATACGCAGTATTTT.

The chain recombines TRBV20-1 with TRBJ1-1; no reliable D call. Germline assignment: CDR1 DFQATT and CDR2 SNEGSKA (reference sequence). The CDR3 totals 11 residues. The V and J ends lost 1 base and 3 bases respectively, with 3 bases between them. The CDR3 loop is CSARGYTEAFF. CDR3 DNA sequence: TGCAGTGCTAGAGGCTACACTGAAGCTTTCTTT.

In its sample, this clone was seen once. The chain is built from TRBV19 and TRBJ1-6, with 8 bases lining up with TRBD1. Per the germline V gene, CDR1 is LNHDA and CDR2 is SQIVND (reference sequence). V lost 4 bases, J lost 5 bases, and 13 bases stayed unmatched. The CDR3 spans 18 residues. CDR3 DNA: TGTGCCAGTAGTAATAAGCCAGGGGACAGGCTCCATAATTCACCCCTCCACTTT. Translating it yields CASSNKPGDRLHNSPLHF.

This chain uses TRBV19 with TRBJ1-4, with 9 nucleotides matching TRBD1. This CDR3 contains 18 residues. V was pared by 3 bases and J by 0 bases, with 8 bases of the junction left unmatched. CDR1 and CDR2 from the germline V gene are LNHDA and SQIVND (reference sequence). The DNA for the CDR3 is TGTGCCAGTAGTATTCCGGACAGGGGATTCCCAACTAATGAAAAACTGTTTTTT. It translates to CASSIPDRGFPTNEKLFF.

V and J are TRBV28 and TRBJ1-6, with D perhaps TRBD1 (5 bases). Trimming took off 7 bases at V and 8 bases at J, with 15 bases between the two ends. The CDR3 runs 14 residues. The germline V gene has CDR1 MDHEN and CDR2 SYDVKM. The CDR3 reads CASTSGGDYSPLHF. The CDR3 DNA reads TGTGCCAGCACCTCCGGGGGGGATTATTCACCCCTCCACTTT.

J is TRBJ2-7 and V is TRBV29-1, with D unresolved. The CDR3 is made up of 12 amino acids. Per germline, CDR1 SQVTM and CDR2 ANQGSEA. The V end was cut by 4 bases, the J end by 5 bases, with 12 bases between. CDR3 region: CSVGVGLDEQYF. The CDR3 region has the DNA TGCAGCGTTGGGGTGGGGTTGGACGAGCAGTACTTC.

The genes are TRBV5-4 and TRBJ1-2; 7 positions match TRBD1. Germline assignment: CDR1 SGHNT and CDR2 YYREEE (reference sequence). V was pared by 5 bases and J by 4 bases, with 5 bases of the junction left unmatched. The CDR3 spans 13 residues. The CDR3 sequence: CASRPTGVYGYTF. The CDR3 bases are TGTGCCAGCAGGCCCACAGGGGTCTATGGCTACACCTTC.

J is TRBJ2-2 and V is TRBV28; the D gene is possibly TRBD1 (6 bases). CDR1 and CDR2 (germline): MDHEN, SYDVKM. V lost 2 bases, J lost 0 bases, and 10 bases lay in between. The CDR3 loop spans 16 amino acids. CDR3: CASSLPGQTNTGELFF. CDR3 DNA sequence: TGTGCCAGCAGTTTACCCGGACAGACGAACACCGGGGAGCTGTTTTTT.

The chain uses TRBV2 and TRBJ2-5; D is uncertain. The CDR3 covers 12 residues. Per the germline V gene, CDR1 is SNHLY and CDR2 is FYNNEI. The V gene lost 6 bases and the J gene lost 5 bases, with 10 bases spanning the gap. CDR3 residues: CASRIGRETQYF. The CDR3, as DNA: TGTGCCAGCAGGATTGGTCGGGAGACCCAGTACTTC.

V usage is TRBV18 and J usage is TRBJ2-7; weak D call: TRBD1 (6 bases). V lost 2 bases and J 1 base, leaving 9 bases between the germline ends. Germline loops: CDR1 KGHSH, CDR2 LQKENI. This CDR3 has 14 amino acids. CDR3 nucleotide sequence: TGTGCCAGCTCACCAGCTCAGGGGTCCTACGAGCAGTACTTC. This encodes CASSPAQGSYEQYF.

The chain couples TRBV5-1 to TRBJ2-3, with TRBD1 identical over 11 bases. V trimming: 2 bases; J trimming: 4 bases; junction bases outside the gene matches: 6. The CDR3 loop spans 16 amino acids. Germline loops: CDR1 SGHRS, CDR2 YFSETQ. The CDR3 reads CASSLRTGGSPDTQYF. CDR3 nucleotides: TGCGCCAGCAGCTTACGGACAGGGGGCTCCCCAGATACGCAGTATTTT.

This chain joins TRBV30 and TRBJ1-6, with a tentative D call TRBD1 (5 bases). V lost 4 bases and J lost 11, with 15 bases in between. Germline values: CDR1 GTSNPN, CDR2 SVGIG (reference sequence). CDR3 size: 13 residues. The DNA for the CDR3 is TGTGCCTGGACGCCCGACAGCAGAACACCCCTCCACTTT. Protein: CAWTPDSRTPLHF.

The V call is TRBV5-4, the J call TRBJ2-7; perhaps D is TRBD1 or TRBD2 (5 bases each). V lost 3 bases and J 0 bases, leaving 13 bases between the germline ends. This CDR3 has 15 amino acids. The germline V gene has CDR1 SGHNT and CDR2 YYREEE (reference sequence). The CDR3 coding sequence is TGTGCCAGCAGCTGGGGGACGGATAGCTCCTACGAGCAGTACTTC. Residues: CASSWGTDSSYEQYF.

This clone was seen once. The chain couples TRBV23-1 to TRBJ1-1; possible D gene TRBD1, 5 bases. TRBV23-1 is marked as an open reading frame, function uncertain. Trimming removed 3 bases from V and 1 base from J, with 6 bases in between. This CDR3 has 13 amino acids. CDR3 sequence reads: CASSQGGNTEAFF. The CDR3 bases are TGCGCCAGCAGTCAGGGGGGGAACACTGAAGCTTTCTTT.